These 2 T cell receptor beta chains share one sample of origin, sequenced in a study of T cells after yellow fever vaccination (dated by TCRdb to 2018 to 2020). This specimen's treatment or condition label, interpreted: live attenuated yellow fever vaccine strain. Libraries came from 5' RACE. Sequenced using an Illumina NovaSeq 6000. TCRdb's own reprocessing of the public reads used fastp at Q25 and MiXCR and kept productive beta chains. Rows are combined by CDR3 protein, so each entry shows the most common genes and DNA. The table for this sample lists over 250,000 distinct CDR3 sequences; approximately 4% of them were counted only once. The top ten clones comprise roughly 24% of the sample. Material: PBMCs, obtained 5 days after the yellow fever booster vaccination. The receptors originated from a man between 18 and 35 years old who received the YFV17D yellow fever vaccine.

In its sample, this clonotype was seen many times. This rearrangement joins TRBV7-9 to TRBJ1-4, with unresolved D. The V end was cut by 8 bases, the J end by 3 bases, with 10 bases between. The CDR3 runs 13 residues. Germline V gives CDR1 SEHNR, CDR2 FQNEAQ (reference sequence). In DNA, the CDR3 is TGTGCCAGCGCCTCGATTGCTAATGAAAAACTGTTTTTT. This sequence encodes CASASIANEKLFF.

This clonotype was recorded at least ten times. The rearrangement joins TRBV5-1 to TRBJ2-3; TRBD2 is a possible D gene (6 bases). V was pared by 0 bases and J by 7 bases, with 15 bases between. This CDR3 region has 15 residues. CDR1 SGHRS and CDR2 YFSETQ come from the germline V gene. CDR3 coding DNA: TGCGCCAGCAGCTTGGAAGCTAGCGCTCCTAATACGCAGTATTTT. Residues: CASSLEASAPNTQYF.